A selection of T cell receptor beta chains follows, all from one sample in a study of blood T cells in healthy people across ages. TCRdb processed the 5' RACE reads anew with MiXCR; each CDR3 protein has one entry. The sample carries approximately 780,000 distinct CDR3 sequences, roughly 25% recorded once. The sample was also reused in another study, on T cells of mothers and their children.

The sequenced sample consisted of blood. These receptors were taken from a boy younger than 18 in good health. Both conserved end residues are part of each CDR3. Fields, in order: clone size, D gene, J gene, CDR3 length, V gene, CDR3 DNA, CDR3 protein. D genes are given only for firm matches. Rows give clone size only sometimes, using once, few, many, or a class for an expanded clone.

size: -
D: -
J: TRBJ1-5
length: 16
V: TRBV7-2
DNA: TGTGCCAGCAGCTTAGTTGGCGGGTTTGGCAATCAGCCCCAGCATTTT
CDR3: CASSLVGGFGNQPQHF

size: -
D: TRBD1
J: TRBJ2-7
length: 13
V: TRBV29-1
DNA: TGCAGCGTTGCAGGACAGGGGGCACACGAGCAGTACTTC
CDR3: CSVAGQGAHEQYF

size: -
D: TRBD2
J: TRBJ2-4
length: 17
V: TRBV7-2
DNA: TGTGCCAGCAGCTTAGAGATGCTTCCGGGGGGGAAAAACATTCAGTACTTC
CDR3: CASSLEMLPGGKNIQYF

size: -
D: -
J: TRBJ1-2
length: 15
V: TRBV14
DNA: TGTGCCAGCAGCCCTACGACAGTGCCGAGCTATGGCTACACCTTC
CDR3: CASSPTTVPSYGYTF

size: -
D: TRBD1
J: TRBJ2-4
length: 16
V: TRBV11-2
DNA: TGTGCCAGCAGCTCTTACAGGGGAAGAGCCAAAAACATTCAGTACTTC
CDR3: CASSSYRGRAKNIQYF

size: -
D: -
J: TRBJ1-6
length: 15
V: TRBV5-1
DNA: TGCGCCAGCAGCTTGGTGGGGAGCCGGTATTCACCCCTCCACTTT
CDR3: CASSLVGSRYSPLHF

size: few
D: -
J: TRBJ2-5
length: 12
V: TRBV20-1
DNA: TGCAGTGCGGGGGGGGGCAGAGAGACCCAGTACTTC
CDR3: CSAGGGRETQYF

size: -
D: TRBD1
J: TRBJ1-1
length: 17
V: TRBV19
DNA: TGTGCCAGTAGTATGAAGGGGGCGCGGGGTATGAACACTGAAGCTTTCTTT
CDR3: CASSMKGARGMNTEAFF

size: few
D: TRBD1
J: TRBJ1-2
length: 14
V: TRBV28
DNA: TGTGCCAGCAGTTTGACAGGGTGGAGGTATGGCTACACCTTC
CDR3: CASSLTGWRYGYTF

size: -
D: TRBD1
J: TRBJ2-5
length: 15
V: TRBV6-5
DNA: TGTGCCAGCAGGGGGACAGGGATTTCGGAAGAGACCCAGTACTTC
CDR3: CASRGTGISEETQYF

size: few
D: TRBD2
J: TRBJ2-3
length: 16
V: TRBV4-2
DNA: TGTGCCAGCAGCCAAGGCTGGAGCGGGGGCACAGATACGCAGTATTTT
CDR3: CASSQGWSGGTDTQYF

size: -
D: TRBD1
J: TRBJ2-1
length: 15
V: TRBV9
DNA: TGTGCCTGCAGCGATGCCCCGACAGGGGACAATGAGCAGTTCTTC
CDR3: CACSDAPTGDNEQFF

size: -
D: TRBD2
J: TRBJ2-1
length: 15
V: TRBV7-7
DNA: TGTGCCAGCAGCAAGAAAGCGGGAGCCTTTGATGAGCAGTTCTTC
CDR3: CASSKKAGAFDEQFF

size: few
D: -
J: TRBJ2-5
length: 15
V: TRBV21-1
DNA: TGTGCCAGCAGCCCCTGCCGGGACCCCAAAGAGACCCAGTACTTC
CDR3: CASSPCRDPKETQYF

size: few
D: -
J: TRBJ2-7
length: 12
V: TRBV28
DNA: TGTGCCAGCAGTTTGGACCTCTACCCCCCGTACTTC
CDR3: CASSLDLYPPYF

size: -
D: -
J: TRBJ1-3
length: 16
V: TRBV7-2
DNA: TGTGCCAGCAGTTACCATAATCCGGCGCTCGGAAACACCATATATTTT
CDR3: CASSYHNPALGNTIYF

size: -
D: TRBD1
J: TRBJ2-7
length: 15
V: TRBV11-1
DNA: TGTGCCAGCAGCCTCGGACAGGTGCTCAGCTACGAGCAGTACTTC
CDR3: CASSLGQVLSYEQYF

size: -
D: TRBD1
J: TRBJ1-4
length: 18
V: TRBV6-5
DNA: TGTGCCAGCAGTTATCTCCCCAACCGGGACAGGTCGAATGAAAAACTGTTTTTT
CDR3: CASSYLPNRDRSNEKLFF

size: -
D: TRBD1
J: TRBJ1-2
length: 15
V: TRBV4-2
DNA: TGTGCCAGCAGCCAAGTTTCGGGACAGGGTAGTGGCTACACCTTC
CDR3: CASSQVSGQGSGYTF

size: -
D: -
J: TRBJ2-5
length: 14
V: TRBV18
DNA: TGTGCCAGCTCCCCCGAGGCCCTACGGGGGACCCAGTACTTC
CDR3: CASSPEALRGTQYF